Listed below are T cell receptor beta chains from one sample, sequenced in a study of T cells in Graves' hyperthyroidism and ophthalmopathy. MiXCR, run by TCRdb on the multiplex PCR reads, gives a single entry per CDR3 protein. The table includes approximately 640,000 distinct CDR3 sequences, around 16% detected once. Input material: blood. The source is a woman in her thirties with Graves' hyperthyroidism. Both conserved end residues are part of each CDR3. Fields, in order: V gene, clone size, D gene, J gene, CDR3 length, CDR3 protein, CDR3 DNA. The D gene is left open where the match is weak. Not all rows give a size; the values are once, few, many and, for expanded clones, a class.

TRBV28,NA,NA,TRBJ2-6,16,CASSGIRLSGANVLTF,TGTGCCAGCAGCGGGATCCGGCTCTCTGGGGCCAACGTCCTGACTTTC
TRBV29-1,NA,TRBD1,TRBJ2-5,16,CSVEVEGQAGFQTQYF,TGCAGCGTTGAAGTTGAAGGACAGGCGGGTTTTCAGACCCAGTACTTC
TRBV5-1,few,NA,TRBJ2-3,16,CASSSGTPDDPDTQYF,TGCGCCAGCAGCTCAGGGACTCCAGACGATCCAGATACGCAGTATTTT
TRBV12-3/TRBV12-4,many,NA,TRBJ2-1,12,CASSPTNREQFF,TGTGCCAGCAGCCCTACAAATCGGGAGCAGTTCTTC
TRBV2,few,TRBD1,TRBJ1-2,16,CASSGPDRGADYGYTF,TGTGCCAGCAGCGGTCCTGACAGGGGTGCGGACTATGGCTACACCTTC
TRBV7-2,few,TRBD1,TRBJ2-2,15,CASSSTQGAAGELFF,TGTGCCAGCAGCTCCACTCAGGGGGCAGCCGGGGAGCTGTTTTTT
TRBV7-3,NA,TRBD2,TRBJ2-1,16,CASSATLAGGSGEQFF,TGTGCCAGCAGCGCGACACTAGCGGGAGGGTCGGGGGAGCAGTTCTTC
TRBV7-2,many,TRBD1,TRBJ2-1,14,CASSIRQGGLEQFF,TGTGCCAGCAGCATCCGACAGGGGGGGCTTGAGCAGTTCTTC
TRBV15,NA,NA,TRBJ2-5,13,CATSRDREETQYF,TGTGCCACCAGCAGAGACAGGGAGGAGACCCAGTACTTC
TRBV5-5,NA,NA,TRBJ1-3,14,CASSFGSQGNTIYF,TGTGCCAGCAGCTTCGGCTCGCAAGGAAACACCATATATTTT
TRBV19,NA,NA,TRBJ2-7,16,CASSIDQAGVAYEQYF,TGTGCCAGTAGTATCGACCAAGCCGGGGTAGCCTACGAGCAGTACTTC
TRBV13,many,NA,TRBJ2-5,12,CASSQTEETQYF,TGTGCCAGCAGCCAAACAGAAGAGACCCAGTACTTC
TRBV11-2,many,NA,TRBJ2-7,15,CASSLTGTETYEQYF,TGTGCCAGCAGCTTAACCGGGACCGAAACCTACGAGCAGTACTTC
TRBV5-1,many,NA,TRBJ2-1,14,CASSLTGGVNEQFF,TGCGCCAGCAGCTTAACAGGGGGGGTCAATGAGCAGTTCTTC
TRBV20-1,NA,NA,TRBJ2-7,17,CSARSDRLRPPSNEQYF,TGCAGTGCTAGATCCGACAGGCTACGTCCTCCTAGCAACGAGCAGTACTTC
TRBV20-1,many,TRBD2,TRBJ2-2,15,CSARASGGGTGELFF,TGCAGTGCTAGAGCGTCGGGAGGGGGCACCGGGGAGCTGTTTTTT
TRBV28,many,TRBD2,TRBJ2-3,15,CASSFPTSLADTQYF,TGTGCCAGCAGTTTCCCGACTAGCTTGGCAGATACGCAGTATTTT
TRBV12-3/TRBV12-4,many,NA,TRBJ2-7,11,CASSLFSRQYF,TGTGCCAGCAGTTTGTTTTCGCGGCAGTACTTC
TRBV2,many,NA,TRBJ2-7,14,CASSEWSRLEEQYF,TGTGCCAGCAGTGAATGGAGCAGGTTGGAAGAGCAGTACTTC
TRBV5-1,few,TRBD1,TRBJ1-2,15,CASTEMDPGQGDYTF,TGCGCCAGCACTGAGATGGATCCGGGACAGGGGGACTACACCTTC
TRBV6-1,many,NA,TRBJ1-5,13,CASSEVGNQPQHF,TGTGCCAGCAGTGAAGTGGGCAATCAGCCCCAGCATTTT
TRBV5-1,NA,NA,TRBJ1-5,15,CASSLEGLSNQPQHF,TGCGCCAGCAGCTTGGAAGGACTTAGCAATCAGCCCCAGCATTTT
TRBV7-2,many,NA,TRBJ2-1,15,CASSSSSGYFNEQFF,TGTGCCAGCAGCTCAAGTAGCGGATATTTCAATGAGCAGTTCTTC
TRBV30,many,TRBD1,TRBJ2-7,13,CARKRTGGHEQYF,TGTGCTCGCAAACGGACAGGGGGCCACGAGCAGTACTTC
TRBV20-1,NA,NA,TRBJ2-6,13,CSASLAGANVLTF,TGCAGTGCTAGTTTAGCTGGGGCCAACGTCCTGACTTTC
TRBV20-1,NA,TRBD2,TRBJ2-7,15,CSAYRASGHSYEQYF,TGCAGTGCTTACCGAGCTAGCGGACACTCCTACGAGCAGTACTTC
TRBV29-1,NA,NA,TRBJ1-2,11,CSVEANYGYTF,TGCAGCGTTGAAGCTAACTATGGCTACACCTTC
TRBV30,many,NA,TRBJ2-5,13,CAWSKGSQETQYF,TGTGCCTGGAGTAAGGGCAGCCAAGAGACCCAGTACTTC
TRBV5-5,many,NA,TRBJ2-7,13,CASSGVHSYEQYF,TGTGCCAGCAGCGGGGTCCACTCCTACGAGCAGTACTTC
TRBV28,many,NA,TRBJ2-1,13,CAGRSGVGGEQFF,TGTGCCGGCCGATCAGGGGTTGGGGGTGAGCAGTTCTTC
TRBV29-1,NA,NA,TRBJ1-2,11,CSVGRWDGYAF,TGCAGCGTTGGGAGGTGGGATGGCTACGCCTTC
TRBV6-6,many,NA,TRBJ2-3,15,CASSYRAPHTDTQYF,TGTGCCAGCAGTTACCGGGCGCCCCACACAGATACGCAGTATTTT
TRBV10-3,few,NA,TRBJ2-7,14,CAISEGYPTYEQYF,TGTGCCATCAGTGAAGGATACCCTACCTACGAGCAGTACTTC
TRBV10-3,few,NA,TRBJ2-1,15,CAISARTLTRNEQFF,TGTGCCATCAGCGCCCGAACCTTAACTAGGAATGAGCAGTTCTTC
TRBV5-1,many,NA,TRBJ1-4,17,CASSLGAWTSDNEKLFF,TGCGCCAGCAGCTTGGGCGCCTGGACAAGCGATAATGAAAAACTGTTTTTT
TRBV15,NA,NA,TRBJ1-5,15,CATSRDGGPGQPQHF,TGTGCCACCAGCAGAGATGGAGGGCCGGGACAGCCCCAGCATTTT
TRBV30,many,TRBD2,TRBJ2-1,14,CAWRKRGAYNEQFF,TGTGCCTGGAGAAAGCGGGGGGCCTACAATGAGCAGTTCTTC
TRBV7-2,few,TRBD1,TRBJ1-2,18,CASSLDSSRDRGQYGYTF,TGTGCCAGCAGCTTAGATTCATCTAGGGACAGGGGCCAGTATGGCTACACCTTC
TRBV20-1,NA,TRBD1,TRBJ2-7,14,CSAARDRGIDEQYF,TGCAGTGCTGCCCGGGACAGGGGAATCGATGAGCAGTACTTC
TRBV18,NA,NA,TRBJ1-4,16,CASSPPRAGEGEKLFF,TGTGCCAGCTCACCACCTCGCGCTGGGGAAGGGGAAAAACTGTTTTTT
TRBV5-5,many,NA,TRBJ2-5,15,CASSVQAGEGETQYF,TGTGCCAGCAGCGTGCAGGCAGGGGAGGGAGAGACCCAGTACTTC
TRBV5-1,NA,TRBD2,TRBJ2-5,13,CASSRGVEETQYF,TGCGCCAGCAGCCGGGGGGTCGAGGAGACCCAGTACTTC
TRBV11-2,many,NA,TRBJ1-3,15,CASSPTTAAGNTIYF,TGTGCCAGCAGCCCCACTACAGCGGCCGGAAACACCATATATTTT
TRBV6-1,NA,NA,TRBJ2-1,11,CASSQGLLRFF,TGTGCCAGCAGTCAGGGACTCCTACGGTTCTTC
TRBV6-2/TRBV6-3,NA,NA,TRBJ2-6,16,CASSYSAQSGANVLTF,TGTGCCAGCAGTTACTCTGCTCAGTCTGGGGCCAACGTCCTGACTTTC
TRBV6-2/TRBV6-3,many,NA,TRBJ2-3,15,CASSTAETSTDTQYF,TGTGCCAGCAGTACGGCGGAGACTAGCACAGATACGCAGTATTTT
TRBV20-1,few,NA,TRBJ2-2,15,CSARDGGANTGELFF,TGCAGTGCTAGAGATGGCGGCGCGAACACCGGGGAGCTGTTTTTT
TRBV5-5,NA,NA,TRBJ1-6,13,CASSPGIGSPLHF,TGTGCCAGCAGCCCCGGCATTGGTTCACCCCTCCACTTT